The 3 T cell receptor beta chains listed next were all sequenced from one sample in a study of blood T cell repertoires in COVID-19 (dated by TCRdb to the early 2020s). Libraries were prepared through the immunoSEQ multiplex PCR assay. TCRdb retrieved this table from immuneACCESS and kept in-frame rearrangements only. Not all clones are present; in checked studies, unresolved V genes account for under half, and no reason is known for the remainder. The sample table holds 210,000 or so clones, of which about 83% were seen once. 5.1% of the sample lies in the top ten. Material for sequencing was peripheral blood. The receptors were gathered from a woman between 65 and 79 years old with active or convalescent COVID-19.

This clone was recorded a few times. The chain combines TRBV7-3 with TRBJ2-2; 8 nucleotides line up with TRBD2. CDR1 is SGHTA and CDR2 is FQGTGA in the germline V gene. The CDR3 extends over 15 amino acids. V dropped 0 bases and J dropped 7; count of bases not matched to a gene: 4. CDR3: CASSLTSAGGGELFF. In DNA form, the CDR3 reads TGTGCCAGCAGCTTAACGAGTGCGGGAGGCGGGGAGCTGTTTTTT.

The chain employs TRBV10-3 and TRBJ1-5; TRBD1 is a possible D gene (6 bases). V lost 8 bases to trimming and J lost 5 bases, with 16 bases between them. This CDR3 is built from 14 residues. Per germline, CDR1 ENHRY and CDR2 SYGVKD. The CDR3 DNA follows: TGTGCCATCGGGACCCAGGGGATCGATCAGCCCCAGCATTTT. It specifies CAIGTQGIDQPQHF.

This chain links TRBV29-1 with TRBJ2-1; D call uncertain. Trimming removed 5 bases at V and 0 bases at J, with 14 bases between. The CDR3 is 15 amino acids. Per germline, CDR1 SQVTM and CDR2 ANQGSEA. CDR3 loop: CSVFVGPFSYNEQFF. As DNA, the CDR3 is TGCAGCGTTTTTGTCGGTCCATTCTCCTACAATGAGCAGTTCTTC.